This T cell receptor beta chain was observed in a study of T-cell memory formation after mild COVID-19. TCRdb ran MiXCR on the 5' RACE reads and lists one entry per CDR3 protein. Here the sample spans 400,000 to 550,000 distinct CDR3 sequences, more than 20% being singletons. The table lists this clonotype with a few counts. V lost 0 bases and J 10 bases, leaving 4 bases between the germline ends. The CDR3 is 11 residues long. The TCR was taken from an adult woman who had mild COVID-19 (a few samples of this study predate the infection). Cell type and time point are not known. Sequencing was done on a sample of PBMCs or a T cell subset sorted from them (not recorded which). The chain carries TRBV12-3 or TRBV12-4 and TRBJ2-1; D unclear. The CDR3 loop is CASSLAIEQFF. Here the CDR3 DNA reads TGTGCCAGCAGTTTAGCGATCGAGCAGTTCTTC.